This T cell receptor beta chain is drawn from a study of shared clonotypes between healthy human individuals. CDR1 and CDR2 from the germline V gene are ENHRY and SYGVKD. The CDR3 has 13 residues. V shed 10 bases and J shed 3 bases, with 15 bases lying between them. Each replicate PCR on the sorted subsets used approximately 180 ng DNA (around 30,000 T cell genomes). Profiled with immunoSEQ multiplex PCR; TCRdb holds only in-frame clones, not every one. The repertoire holds millions of clones, with about 92% as singletons. Only one count was recorded for this clone. The specimen was naive CD4+ T cells sorted from blood. Subset: CD45RA+ positively selected. This TCR was sampled from a man younger than 35 in good health. The chain links TRBV10-3 to TRBJ2-5, with D perhaps matching TRBD1 (5 bases). CDR3 in amino acids: CATSDRVEETQYF. The CDR3 DNA follows: TGTGCCACCTCTGACAGAGTCGAAGAGACCCAGTACTTC.